This passage covers 8 T cell receptor beta chains from one sample sequenced in a study of cytomegalovirus exposure and HLA in healthy donors. Primers included in the PCR were 60 Vbeta and 13 Jbeta primers. TCRdb's copy holds only in-frame clones and misses some; the assay was immunoSEQ multiplex PCR. The sample has roughly 110,000 clones, roughly 82% seen once; the top ten hold under 7.5%. The sample consisted of PBMCs. The receptors were sampled from a woman in her forties or fifties in good health and CMV-seropositive.

This sequence joins TRBV6-4 and TRBJ2-1, with 13 bases matching TRBD2. The CDR3 extends over 15 amino acids. Germline trimming cut 6 bases from V and 4 bases from J; bases unmatched to any gene: 3. Per the germline V gene, CDR1 is MRHNA and CDR2 is SNTAGT. CDR3 in amino acids: CASSTSGGGYNEQFF. The CDR3 bases are TGTGCCAGCAGCACTAGCGGGGGGGGATACAATGAGCAGTTCTTC.

This clone appeared a few times. CDR3: CASSGGTGLNQPQHF. CDR3 nucleotide sequence: TGTGCCAGCAGCGGAGGGACAGGACTAAATCAGCCCCAGCATTTT. The J gene is TRBJ1-5, the V gene TRBV5-6; TRBD1 matches 8 bases. The CDR3 runs 15 residues. After removal of 4 bases from V and 4 bases from J, the junction contained 7 bases not matched to a gene. CDR1 and CDR2 from the germline V gene are SGHDT and YYEEEE.

This clone was observed a few times. This chain joins TRBV7-3 and TRBJ2-4, with TRBD1 matching over 9 bases. CDR3 size: 13 residues. Germline V gene lookup returns CDR1 SGHTA and CDR2 FQGTGA. Trimming removed 5 bases from V and 8 bases from J; junction bases left unmatched: 4. For the CDR3, the DNA is TGTGCCAGCAGCCGGGACAGGGAGGACATTCAGTACTTC. Translated, it gives CASSRDREDIQYF.

The chain joins TRBV29-1 to TRBJ1-1; tentative D call: TRBD1 (5 bases). Trimming removed 6 bases at V and 0 bases at J, with 17 bases between. Germline CDR1 is SQVTM and CDR2 is ANQGSEA. CDR3 length equals 15 residues. DNA of the CDR3: TGCAGCGTCGCGCCCAGGGAAATCATGAACACTGAAGCTTTCTTT. Encoded protein: CSVAPREIMNTEAFF.

This clone was observed a handful of times. The chain carries TRBV28 and TRBJ2-1; TRBD2 aligns across 10 bases. Trimming at V came to 2 bases and at J to 7 bases, leaving 8 bases not matched to a gene. The germline V gene has CDR1 MDHEN and CDR2 SYDVKM. This CDR3 has 16 residues. CDR3 protein: CASSLISGGSRNEQFF. The CDR3 nucleotides read TGTGCCAGCAGTTTAATTAGCGGGGGGTCTCGGAATGAGCAGTTCTTC.

In this sample, this clone turned up a few times. The chain combines TRBV6-1 with TRBJ1-1; D ambiguous. The CDR3 has 14 amino acids. V dropped 7 bases and J dropped 1 base, with 13 bases sitting between them. Germline V lookup: CDR1 MNHNS, CDR2 SASEGT. The CDR3 is CASTRSEGNTEAFF. CDR3 DNA sequence: TGTGCCAGCACCCGGTCGGAGGGGAACACTGAAGCTTTCTTT.

The chain uses TRBV29-1 and TRBJ2-6, with 8 bases lining up with TRBD1. The CDR3 totals 14 residues. Germline V CDR1 and CDR2: SQVTM, ANQGSEA. V shed 7 bases, J shed 0 bases, and the junction held 2 bases outside the gene matches. This chain's CDR3 is CSAGQASGANVLTF. The CDR3, as DNA: TGCAGCGCGGGACAGGCCTCTGGGGCCAACGTCCTGACTTTC.

The rearrangement joins TRBV14 to TRBJ2-2; D not certain. CDR1 is SGHDN and CDR2 is FVKESK in the germline V gene. This CDR3 has 18 residues. Trimming left V 0 bases short and J 1 base short, with 15 bases between. CDR3 residues: CASSQDISPTLNTGELFF. CDR3 DNA: TGTGCCAGCAGCCAAGATATTAGCCCCACCCTGAACACCGGGGAGCTGTTTTTT.